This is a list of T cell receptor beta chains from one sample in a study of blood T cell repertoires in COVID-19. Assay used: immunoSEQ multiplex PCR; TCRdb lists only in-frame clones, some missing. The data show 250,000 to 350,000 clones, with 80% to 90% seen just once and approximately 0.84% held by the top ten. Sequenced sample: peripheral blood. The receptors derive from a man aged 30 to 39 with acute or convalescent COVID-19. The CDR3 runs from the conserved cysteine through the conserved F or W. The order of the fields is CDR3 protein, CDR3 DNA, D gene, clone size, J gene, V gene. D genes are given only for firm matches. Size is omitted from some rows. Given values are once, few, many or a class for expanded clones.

CDR3aa: CASSYEAGSPGEQFF; CDR3nt: TGTGCCAGCAGTTACGAAGCGGGGAGCCCAGGTGAGCAGTTCTTC; d_gene: TRBD2; abundance: -; j_gene: TRBJ2-1; v_gene: TRBV6-5
CDR3aa: CASSSYGGPARYNEQFF; CDR3nt: TGCGCCAGCAGTAGTTACGGGGGGCCAGCGCGATACAATGAGCAGTTCTTC; d_gene: -; abundance: many; j_gene: TRBJ2-1; v_gene: TRBV10-1
CDR3aa: CASSNPGTSGGRAQYF; CDR3nt: TGTGCCAGTAGTAATCCCGGGACTAGCGGGGGGCGTGCGCAGTATTTT; d_gene: TRBD2; abundance: -; j_gene: TRBJ2-3; v_gene: TRBV19
CDR3aa: CASSFSVSSYNEQFF; CDR3nt: TGTGCCAGCAGCTTTAGCGTTAGCTCCTACAATGAGCAGTTCTTC; d_gene: -; abundance: -; j_gene: TRBJ2-1; v_gene: TRBV5-4
CDR3aa: CASTEGDRGLGDEKLFF; CDR3nt: TGTGCCAGCACCGAGGGGGACAGGGGGCTAGGTGATGAAAAACTGTTTTTT; d_gene: TRBD1; abundance: -; j_gene: TRBJ1-4; v_gene: TRBV28
CDR3aa: CASSSPGLAGGWEQFF; CDR3nt: TGTGCCAGCAGCTCCCCGGGACTAGCGGGGGGGTGGGAGCAGTTCTTC; d_gene: TRBD2; abundance: -; j_gene: TRBJ2-1; v_gene: TRBV7-8
CDR3aa: CASSPIGTRNTEAFF; CDR3nt: TGTGCCAGCTCACCTATTGGGACACGGAACACTGAAGCTTTCTTT; d_gene: -; abundance: -; j_gene: TRBJ1-1; v_gene: TRBV18
CDR3aa: CASSSAGTKTGELFF; CDR3nt: TGTGCCAGCAGCTCGGCCGGGACTAAAACCGGGGAGCTGTTTTTT; d_gene: TRBD2; abundance: -; j_gene: TRBJ2-2; v_gene: TRBV11-3
CDR3aa: CASRDLTGGNSPLHF; CDR3nt: TGTGCCAGCAGAGACCTGACAGGAGGTAATTCACCCCTCCACTTT; d_gene: -; abundance: once; j_gene: TRBJ1-6; v_gene: TRBV28
CDR3aa: CASSPRTVSYEQYF; CDR3nt: TGTGCCAGCAGTCCACGGACAGTTTCCTACGAGCAGTACTTC; d_gene: -; abundance: -; j_gene: TRBJ2-7; v_gene: TRBV27
CDR3aa: CASSTNPSGSTDTQYF; CDR3nt: TGCGCCAGCAGCACGAACCCCAGCGGTAGCACAGATACGCAGTATTTT; d_gene: -; abundance: once; j_gene: TRBJ2-3; v_gene: TRBV5-1
CDR3aa: CASSQGRGQGVRNTEAFF; CDR3nt: TGTGCCAGCAGCCAAGGGAGGGGACAGGGAGTTCGAAACACTGAAGCTTTCTTT; d_gene: TRBD1; abundance: -; j_gene: TRBJ1-1; v_gene: TRBV4-2
CDR3aa: CASSGSDRVSYEQYF; CDR3nt: TGTGCCAGCAGTGGGTCCGACAGGGTGAGTTACGAGCAGTACTTC; d_gene: TRBD1; abundance: -; j_gene: TRBJ2-7; v_gene: TRBV25-1
CDR3aa: CASSPPRTRAYEQYF; CDR3nt: TGTGCCAGCAGTCCCCCACGGACTAGAGCTTACGAGCAGTACTTC; d_gene: TRBD2; abundance: -; j_gene: TRBJ2-7; v_gene: TRBV28
CDR3aa: CASSPRWANEKLFF; CDR3nt: TGTGCCAGCAGTCCTAGATGGGCTAATGAAAAACTGTTTTTT; d_gene: -; abundance: -; j_gene: TRBJ1-4; v_gene: TRBV28
CDR3aa: CASSQGTRNSPLHF; CDR3nt: TGTGCCAGCAGCCAAGGTACGCGCAATTCACCCCTCCACTTT; d_gene: -; abundance: -; j_gene: TRBJ1-6; v_gene: TRBV3-1/TRBV3-2
CDR3aa: CSANRGGYTF; CDR3nt: TGCAGTGCAAACAGAGGGGGCTACACCTTC; d_gene: -; abundance: once; j_gene: TRBJ1-2; v_gene: TRBV20-1
CDR3aa: CASSLDGTLYGYTF; CDR3nt: TGCGCCAGCAGCTTGGATGGGACACTGTATGGCTACACCTTC; d_gene: -; abundance: -; j_gene: TRBJ1-2; v_gene: TRBV5-1
CDR3aa: CASSQKRGAIYNEQFF; CDR3nt: TGTGCCAGCAGCCAAAAGCGGGGGGCCATCTACAATGAGCAGTTCTTC; d_gene: TRBD2; abundance: -; j_gene: TRBJ2-1; v_gene: TRBV3-1/TRBV3-2
CDR3aa: CASGRKGGEQYF; CDR3nt: TGTGCCAGCGGGAGGAAGGGAGGCGAGCAGTACTTC; d_gene: -; abundance: -; j_gene: TRBJ2-7; v_gene: TRBV6-5
CDR3aa: CASSSTSSGRDAQYF; CDR3nt: TGTGCCAGCAGCTCCACATCTAGCGGGAGGGACGCGCAGTACTTC; d_gene: TRBD2; abundance: -; j_gene: TRBJ2-7; v_gene: TRBV7-3
CDR3aa: CASRHRGRPLHF; CDR3nt: TGCGCCAGCAGACACAGGGGTCGGCCCCTCCACTTT; d_gene: TRBD1; abundance: -; j_gene: TRBJ1-6; v_gene: TRBV5-1
CDR3aa: CASSPRTGTTGELFF; CDR3nt: TGTGCCAGTAGTCCACGGACAGGAACTACCGGGGAGCTGTTTTTT; d_gene: TRBD1; abundance: -; j_gene: TRBJ2-2; v_gene: TRBV19
CDR3aa: CASSFPLGGTNTGELFF; CDR3nt: TGTGCCAGCAGTTTCCCCCTCGGAGGAACGAACACCGGGGAGCTGTTTTTT; d_gene: -; abundance: -; j_gene: TRBJ2-2; v_gene: TRBV28
CDR3aa: CASSSLTDDSTDTQYF; CDR3nt: TGTGCCAGCAGCTCCCTGACAGATGACAGCACAGATACGCAGTATTTT; d_gene: -; abundance: -; j_gene: TRBJ2-3; v_gene: TRBV7-3
CDR3aa: CASSQQSTGGETQYF; CDR3nt: TGTGCCAGCAGCCAACAGTCGACAGGGGGGGAGACCCAGTACTTC; d_gene: TRBD1; abundance: -; j_gene: TRBJ2-5; v_gene: TRBV7-9
CDR3aa: CASRPTGGLYNEQFF; CDR3nt: TGCGCCAGCCGACCGACCGGTGGGCTATACAATGAGCAGTTCTTC; d_gene: -; abundance: -; j_gene: TRBJ2-1; v_gene: TRBV5-1
CDR3aa: CASRRDLDGYTF; CDR3nt: TGTGCCAGCAGACGAGATTTAGATGGCTACACCTTC; d_gene: -; abundance: -; j_gene: TRBJ1-2; v_gene: TRBV6-5
CDR3aa: CASSEKGGSLGANVLTF; CDR3nt: TGTGCCAGCAGTGAAAAAGGGGGCTCACTTGGGGCCAACGTCCTGACTTTC; d_gene: TRBD1; abundance: -; j_gene: TRBJ2-6; v_gene: TRBV7-2
CDR3aa: CASSLRAGLAGGSYEQYF; CDR3nt: TGTGCCAGCAGCTTAAGGGCGGGACTAGCGGGAGGATCCTACGAGCAGTACTTC; d_gene: TRBD2; abundance: -; j_gene: TRBJ2-7; v_gene: TRBV7-3
CDR3aa: CASSENGVHNEQFF; CDR3nt: TGTGCCAGCAGTGAAAACGGGGTTCACAATGAGCAGTTCTTC; d_gene: -; abundance: once; j_gene: TRBJ2-1; v_gene: TRBV6-1
CDR3aa: CASSFHSPLYEQYF; CDR3nt: TGTGCCAGCAGTTTCCACAGTCCCCTTTACGAGCAGTACTTC; d_gene: -; abundance: -; j_gene: TRBJ2-7; v_gene: TRBV28
CDR3aa: CASSLARTGGYEQYF; CDR3nt: TGTGCCAGCAGCTTAGCAAGGACAGGGGGCTACGAGCAGTACTTC; d_gene: TRBD1; abundance: -; j_gene: TRBJ2-7; v_gene: TRBV11-1
CDR3aa: CASSQVGHYEQYF; CDR3nt: TGCGCCAGCAGCCAAGTGGGGCACTACGAGCAGTACTTC; d_gene: -; abundance: -; j_gene: TRBJ2-7; v_gene: TRBV4-1
CDR3aa: CAWSVQGGQPQHF; CDR3nt: TGTGCCTGGAGTGTACAGGGGGGTCAGCCCCAGCATTTT; d_gene: TRBD1; abundance: -; j_gene: TRBJ1-5; v_gene: TRBV30
CDR3aa: CASSLARGQMNTEAFF; CDR3nt: TGTGCCAGCAGCTTAGCCCGCGGACAGATGAACACTGAAGCTTTCTTT; d_gene: -; abundance: -; j_gene: TRBJ1-1; v_gene: TRBV11-2
CDR3aa: CAISSRAGLAPDTQYF; CDR3nt: TGTGCCATCAGTTCCCGGGCGGGCTTAGCGCCAGATACGCAGTATTTT; d_gene: -; abundance: -; j_gene: TRBJ2-3; v_gene: TRBV10-3
CDR3aa: CASSSPRASGRTDTQYF; CDR3nt: TGTGCCAGCAGTTCCCCCCGGGCTAGCGGGAGAACAGATACGCAGTATTTT; d_gene: TRBD2; abundance: -; j_gene: TRBJ2-3; v_gene: TRBV28
CDR3aa: CASSRRANNEKLFF; CDR3nt: TGTGCCAGCAGCCGCAGGGCTAACAATGAAAAACTGTTTTTT; d_gene: -; abundance: -; j_gene: TRBJ1-4; v_gene: TRBV21-1
CDR3aa: CAWSGSHHAGETQYF; CDR3nt: TGTGCCTGGAGCGGGAGCCACCACGCGGGAGAGACCCAGTACTTC; d_gene: -; abundance: -; j_gene: TRBJ2-5; v_gene: TRBV30
CDR3aa: CASSEDSTYEQYF; CDR3nt: TGCGCCAGCAGTGAGGACAGCACCTACGAGCAGTACTTC; d_gene: -; abundance: -; j_gene: TRBJ2-7; v_gene: TRBV5-1
CDR3aa: CASSPWTVLTGELFF; CDR3nt: TGTGCCAGCAGCCCATGGACAGTCTTGACCGGGGAGCTGTTTTTT; d_gene: -; abundance: -; j_gene: TRBJ2-2; v_gene: TRBV9
CDR3aa: CASTMTGGSSPLHF; CDR3nt: TGTGCCAGTACCATGACAGGGGGTAGTTCACCCCTCCACTTT; d_gene: TRBD1; abundance: -; j_gene: TRBJ1-6; v_gene: TRBV19
CDR3aa: CASSQIIGGADGYTF; CDR3nt: TGTGCCAGCAGCCAAATAATAGGGGGGGCGGATGGCTACACCTTC; d_gene: -; abundance: -; j_gene: TRBJ1-2; v_gene: TRBV3-1/TRBV3-2
CDR3aa: CASSLQFSGANVLTF; CDR3nt: TGTGCCAGCAGTTTACAATTCTCTGGGGCCAACGTCCTGACTTTC; d_gene: -; abundance: -; j_gene: TRBJ2-6; v_gene: TRBV6-5
CDR3aa: CAWSARGAISSDTQYF; CDR3nt: TGTGCCTGGAGTGCCCGGGGAGCGATATCATCAGATACGCAGTATTTT; d_gene: -; abundance: -; j_gene: TRBJ2-3; v_gene: TRBV30
CDR3aa: CASSGTGMYQPQHF; CDR3nt: TGTGCCAGTAGTGGTACAGGGATGTATCAGCCCCAGCATTTT; d_gene: -; abundance: -; j_gene: TRBJ1-5; v_gene: TRBV19
CDR3aa: CAGGSSGANVLTF; CDR3nt: TGTGCTGGCGGGAGCTCTGGGGCCAACGTCCTGACTTTC; d_gene: TRBD2; abundance: once; j_gene: TRBJ2-6; v_gene: TRBV18
CDR3aa: CASIPFLAGGRNEQFF; CDR3nt: TGTGCCAGCATCCCTTTCTTAGCGGGGGGGCGAAATGAGCAGTTCTTC; d_gene: TRBD2; abundance: -; j_gene: TRBJ2-1; v_gene: TRBV28
CDR3aa: CASSLTLGGSGAFF; CDR3nt: TGTGCCAGCAGCCTGACACTGGGGGGGTCAGGGGCTTTCTTT; d_gene: -; abundance: -; j_gene: TRBJ1-1; v_gene: TRBV3-1/TRBV3-2
CDR3aa: CATPGLAGTGELFF; CDR3nt: TGTGCCACCCCGGGACTAGCGGGGACCGGGGAGCTGTTTTTT; d_gene: TRBD2; abundance: once; j_gene: TRBJ2-2; v_gene: TRBV24-1
CDR3aa: CASSETGFNQPQHF; CDR3nt: TGTGCCAGCAGCGAGACAGGGTTCAATCAGCCCCAGCATTTT; d_gene: TRBD1; abundance: -; j_gene: TRBJ1-5; v_gene: TRBV9